What follows are 27 T cell receptor beta chains derived from one specimen sequenced in a study of T cell repertoires in cytomegalovirus infection. Via MiXCR, TCRdb re-called the reads, giving one row per CDR3 protein. Here the sample spans about 530,000 distinct CDR3 sequences, approximately 25% being singletons. Sample: PBMCs. All receptors derive from a human donor in good health (CMV status not recorded). Some clones in this sample may be carry-over from other donors' samples.

The rearrangement links TRBV6-5 to TRBJ2-5; D is unresolved. Germline V lookup: CDR1 MNHEY, CDR2 SVGAGI. Trimming cost V 0 bases and J 5 bases, with 16 bases left between them. The CDR3 is 16 amino acids. The CDR3 nucleotides read TGTGCCAGCAGTTACTCCCGAGGCAGAGTGAGGGAGACCCAGTACTTC. It is translated as CASSYSRGRVRETQYF.

The sample holds a few counts of this clonotype. The rearrangement joins TRBV5-1 to TRBJ2-1, with a tentative D call TRBD2 (5 bases). CDR3 length: 14 residues. V was cut by 4 bases and J by 7 bases, with 15 bases left in between. Per the germline V gene, CDR1 is SGHRS and CDR2 is YFSETQ. CDR3 in DNA: TGCGCCAGCAGCCGGGGTGAAAGCGAAAATGAGCAGTTCTTC. Translation gives CASSRGESENEQFF.

This clonotype showed up just once. The V call is TRBV4-1, the J call TRBJ2-2; maybe TRBD2 (6 bases). Trimming took off 8 bases at V and 1 base at J, with 14 bases between the two ends. The CDR3 is made up of 15 amino acids. Germline V gene lookup returns CDR1 MGHRA and CDR2 YSYEKL. Here the CDR3 reads CASRLADQNTGELFF. The CDR3 nucleotides are TGCGCCAGCCGTTTAGCGGATCAGAACACCGGGGAGCTGTTTTTT.

J is TRBJ2-1 and V is TRBV6-2 or TRBV6-3; possibly TRBD2 for D (7 bases). Per germline, CDR1 MNHEY and CDR2 SVGEGT. Deletions cut 6 bases from V and 9 bases from J, with 24 bases between. The CDR3 is made up of 16 amino acids. As DNA, the CDR3 is TGTGCCAGCAGCCGCAGGGGTTGGGGGCGCGGGGGTGAGCAGTTCTTC. Translating gives CASSRRGWGRGGEQFF.

This clonotype has at least ten counts. J is TRBJ1-5 and V is TRBV7-6, with D perhaps TRBD1 (6 bases). The germline gives CDR1 SGHVS, CDR2 FNYEAQ. The length of the CDR3 is 14 residues. Trimming stripped 3 bases from V and 3 bases from J, with 9 bases between. As DNA, the CDR3 is TGTGCCAGCAGCTTCCCAGGGGTCAATCAGCCCCAGCATTTT. Translating gives CASSFPGVNQPQHF.

The chain combines TRBV5-5 with TRBJ1-1; 8 positions agree with TRBD1. The V and J ends lost 5 bases and 10 bases, in that order; junction bases with no gene match: 10. The CDR3 loop spans 13 amino acids. CDR1 is SGHKS, CDR2 YYEKEE, per germline (reference sequence). The CDR3: CASRPPGGKVAFF. The DNA of the CDR3 is TGTGCCAGCAGGCCACCAGGGGGCAAGGTAGCTTTCTTT.

The V gene is TRBV29-1, the J gene TRBJ2-7; TRBD1 matches at 7 bases. Germline values: CDR1 SQVTM, CDR2 ANQGSEA. The CDR3 is 12 residues long. J was trimmed by 3 bases and V by 4 bases; bases with no gene match: 3. This CDR3 is CSVGDSFYEQYF. CDR3 nucleotide sequence: TGCAGCGTTGGGGACAGTTTCTACGAGCAGTACTTC.

This chain uses TRBV18 with TRBJ1-5; 8 positions match TRBD1. The CDR3 consists of 15 residues. Germline-derived CDR1 and CDR2 are KGHSH and LQKENI. J lost 11 bases, V lost 3 bases, and 12 bases had no gene match. The CDR3 sequence is CASSPETGDTRTQHF. The CDR3 DNA is TGTGCCAGCTCACCCGAGACAGGGGACACCAGGACCCAGCATTTT.

This clonotype appeared a few times. The V and J genes are TRBV7-2 and TRBJ2-7; 7 nucleotides align to TRBD2. CDR3 length equals 14 residues. Germline assignment: CDR1 SGHTA and CDR2 FQGNSA. The V gene end was trimmed by 8 bases and the J gene end by 2 bases; junction bases not matched to a gene: 9. CDR3: CASGLAGVTYEQYF. DNA for the CDR3: TGTGCCAGCGGCCTGGCGGGGGTCACCTACGAGCAGTACTTC.

The V and J genes are TRBV29-1 and TRBJ2-5; the match to TRBD1 covers 8 bases. Germline V gene sequence: CDR1 SQVTM, CDR2 ANQGSEA. V was clipped by 4 bases and J by 1 base; unmatched bases: 2. The CDR3 is made up of 13 amino acids. The CDR3 loop reads CSVGGTGQETQYF. The CDR3 DNA reads TGCAGCGTTGGCGGGACAGGCCAAGAGACCCAGTACTTC.

The chain combines TRBV4-1 with TRBJ2-3; D is ambiguous. The germline V gene encodes CDR1 MGHRA and CDR2 YSYEKL. Trimming shortened V by 0 bases and J by 4 bases, and 8 bases separated the two germline ends. The CDR3 has 14 amino acids. The CDR3 loop reads CASSQDRMADTQYF. The DNA of the CDR3 is TGCGCCAGCAGCCAAGATCGGATGGCAGATACGCAGTATTTT.

In this sample, this clonotype turned up many times. The CDR3 nucleotides are TGTGCCAGCAGTTCGCGGACAGGGCGGGGAGATACGCAGTATTTT. Translated: CASSSRTGRGDTQYF. The chain couples TRBV12-3 or TRBV12-4 to TRBJ2-3, with 8 positions matching TRBD1. This CDR3 contains 15 residues. Trimming at V came to 4 bases and at J to 5 bases, leaving 8 bases not matched to a gene.

CDR3: CASSFKARGTEAFF. The CDR3 nucleotides read TGTGCCAGCAGTTTTAAGGCCAGGGGAACTGAAGCTTTCTTT. V gene TRBV6-5 combines with J gene TRBJ1-1, with D possibly matching TRBD1 (6 bases). The CDR3 length is 14 residues. CDR1 MNHEY and CDR2 SVGAGI come from the germline V gene. V lost 4 bases and J lost 5, with 14 bases in between.

J is TRBJ2-3 and V is TRBV7-2, with D possibly TRBD1 on 7 matching bases. The V end was cut by 5 bases, the J end by 7 bases, with 16 bases between. Per germline, CDR1 SGHTA and CDR2 FQGNSA. The CDR3 sequence is 14 residues long. The CDR3 DNA reads TGTGCCAGCAGCCCCGGGGGACAGCGGAATACGCAGTATTTT. It codes for CASSPGGQRNTQYF.

CDR3: CASSFGATSGSRETQYF. In DNA form, the CDR3 reads TGTGCCAGCAGCTTTGGGGCCACTAGCGGTTCTAGAGAGACCCAGTACTTC. The J gene is TRBJ2-5, the V gene TRBV5-4; 8 positions agree with TRBD2. CDR1 is SGHNT, CDR2 YYREEE, per germline (reference sequence). The CDR3 contains 17 residues. V gave up 2 bases and J gave up 4 bases; unmatched junction bases: 13.

The chain couples TRBV6-6 to TRBJ1-1; D uncertain. V was pared by 0 bases and J by 3 bases, with 5 bases between. The CDR3 totals 13 residues. CDR1 MNHNY and CDR2 SVGAGI come from the germline V gene (reference sequence). CDR3 nucleotides: TGTGCCAGCAGTTACTCATGGGACACTGAAGCTTTCTTT. This encodes CASSYSWDTEAFF.

This clonotype was observed a few times. As DNA, the CDR3 is TGTGCCAGCAGTAAAGGGACAGTCCTCTCCTACGAGCAGTACGTC. Residues: CASSKGTVLSYEQYV. V gene TRBV7-8 combines with J gene TRBJ2-7; 7 positions agree with TRBD1. The germline V gene has CDR1 SGHVS and CDR2 FQNEAQ. V gave up 6 bases and J gave up 0 bases; unmatched junction bases: 8. The CDR3 runs 15 residues.

The CDR3 loop reads CATRPGLAFYEQYF. CDR3 in DNA: TGTGCCACCAGACCGGGACTAGCGTTTTACGAGCAGTACTTC. V gene TRBV2 combines with J gene TRBJ2-7, with 10 positions matching TRBD2. Germline CDR1 and CDR2: SNHLY and FYNNEI. The J segment lost 4 bases and the V segment lost 10 bases, leaving 10 bases of the junction unmatched. CDR3 length equals 14 residues. The full variable domain, in which reference TRBV2 and TRBJ2-7 provide the parts outside the CDR3, is EPEVTQTPSHQVTQMGQEVILRCVPISNHLYFYWYRQILGQKVEFLVSFYNNEISEKSEIFDDQFSVERPDGSNFTLKIRSTKLEDSAMYFCATRPGLAFYEQYFGPGTRLTVT.

The V and J genes are TRBV28 and TRBJ2-5, with 9 bases that match TRBD1. The CDR3 is made up of 15 amino acids. Losses at the gene ends were 5 bases for V and 2 bases for J; bases not matched to a gene: 6. The germline V gene has CDR1 MDHEN and CDR2 SYDVKM. This CDR3 reads CASSAPGQGQETQYF. CDR3 sequence (DNA): TGTGCCAGCAGTGCCCCGGGACAGGGACAAGAGACCCAGTACTTC.

The chain recombines TRBV12-3 or TRBV12-4 with TRBJ2-1; D remains ambiguous. This CDR3 is built from 14 residues. V lost 3 bases, J lost 2 bases, and 8 bases lay in between. CDR3: CASSLTGTYNEQFF. The CDR3, as DNA: TGTGCCAGCAGTTTGACCGGAACCTACAATGAGCAGTTCTTC.

The genes are TRBV7-9 and TRBJ2-7; D is ambiguous. The length of the CDR3 is 13 residues. CDR1 is SEHNR and CDR2 is FQNEAQ in the germline V gene (reference sequence). V was shortened by 7 bases and J by 3 bases, with 13 bases between the two germline ends. In DNA form, the CDR3 reads TGTGCCAGCACGGACGGTGAGGTCTACGAGCAGTACTTC. Its protein product is CASTDGEVYEQYF.

This clonotype was observed many times. The CDR3 coding sequence is TGTGCCAGCAGCTTAACATCTGGAAACACCATATATTTT. Encoded protein: CASSLTSGNTIYF. V gene TRBV7-9 combines with J gene TRBJ1-3; the D is unclear. Trimming left V 2 bases short and J 1 base short, with 3 bases between. Germline V gene sequence: CDR1 SEHNR, CDR2 FQNEAQ (reference sequence). The CDR3 spans 13 residues.

This clonotype was seen only a few times. The chain links TRBV7-9 to TRBJ1-3; D not resolved. This CDR3 comprises 15 residues. Germline V gene data show CDR1 as SEHNR and CDR2 as FQNEAQ (reference sequence). Trimming shortened V by 6 bases and J by 4 bases, and 16 bases separated the two germline ends. Written as DNA, the CDR3 is TGTGCCAGCAGGAGTCTGGGTCAGCAGGGAAACACCATATATTTT. This sequence encodes CASRSLGQQGNTIYF. The variable domain in full, completed from reference TRBV7-9 and TRBJ1-3, reads DTGVSQNPRHKITKRGQNVTFRCDPISEHNRLYWYRQTLGQGPEFLTYFQNEAQLEKSRLLSDRFSAERPKGSFSTLEIQRTEQGDSAMYLCASRSLGQQGNTIYFGEGSWLTVV.

The J gene is TRBJ1-2, the V gene TRBV4-1; D is unresolved. V dropped 0 bases and J dropped 2 bases, with 16 bases sitting between them. The length of the CDR3 is 17 residues. Per germline, CDR1 MGHRA and CDR2 YSYEKL. The CDR3 nucleotides are TGCGCCAGCAGCCAAGATCGGTCGAGTGAAGGGAACTATGGCTACACCTTC. This sequence encodes CASSQDRSSEGNYGYTF.

This clonotype was found a few times. V usage is TRBV6-2 or TRBV6-3 and J usage is TRBJ2-5; D perhaps matches TRBD2 (6 bases). The germline V gene encodes CDR1 MNHEY and CDR2 SVGEGT. The CDR3 sequence is 14 residues long. V lost 8 bases and J lost 5, with 18 bases in between. CDR3 amino acids: CASSLRREIETQYF. The CDR3 nucleotides are TGTGCCAGCTCGCTTAGACGGGAGATCGAGACCCAGTACTTC.

About this clonotype itself: Given a much more abundant clone one base away, this may be a read error. The V gene is TRBV7-2, the J gene TRBJ2-3; D might be TRBD2 (5 bases). Trimming cost V 7 bases and J 4 bases, with 15 bases left between them. Germline CDR1 and CDR2: SGHTA and FQGNSA. This CDR3 contains 14 residues. CDR3 loop: CASIHDAGADTQYF. The CDR3 bases are TGTGCCAGCATCCACGACGCGGGCGCAGATACGCAGTATTTT.

This clonotype was recorded many times. V gene TRBV7-2 combines with J gene TRBJ2-7; D is unclear. This CDR3 has 14 amino acids. V dropped 2 bases and J dropped 2 bases, with 10 bases sitting between them. Germline V gene sequence: CDR1 SGHTA, CDR2 FQGNSA. CDR3 amino acids: CASSLSGGPYEQYF. The CDR3 DNA follows: TGTGCCAGCAGCTTATCTGGCGGACCCTACGAGCAGTACTTC.